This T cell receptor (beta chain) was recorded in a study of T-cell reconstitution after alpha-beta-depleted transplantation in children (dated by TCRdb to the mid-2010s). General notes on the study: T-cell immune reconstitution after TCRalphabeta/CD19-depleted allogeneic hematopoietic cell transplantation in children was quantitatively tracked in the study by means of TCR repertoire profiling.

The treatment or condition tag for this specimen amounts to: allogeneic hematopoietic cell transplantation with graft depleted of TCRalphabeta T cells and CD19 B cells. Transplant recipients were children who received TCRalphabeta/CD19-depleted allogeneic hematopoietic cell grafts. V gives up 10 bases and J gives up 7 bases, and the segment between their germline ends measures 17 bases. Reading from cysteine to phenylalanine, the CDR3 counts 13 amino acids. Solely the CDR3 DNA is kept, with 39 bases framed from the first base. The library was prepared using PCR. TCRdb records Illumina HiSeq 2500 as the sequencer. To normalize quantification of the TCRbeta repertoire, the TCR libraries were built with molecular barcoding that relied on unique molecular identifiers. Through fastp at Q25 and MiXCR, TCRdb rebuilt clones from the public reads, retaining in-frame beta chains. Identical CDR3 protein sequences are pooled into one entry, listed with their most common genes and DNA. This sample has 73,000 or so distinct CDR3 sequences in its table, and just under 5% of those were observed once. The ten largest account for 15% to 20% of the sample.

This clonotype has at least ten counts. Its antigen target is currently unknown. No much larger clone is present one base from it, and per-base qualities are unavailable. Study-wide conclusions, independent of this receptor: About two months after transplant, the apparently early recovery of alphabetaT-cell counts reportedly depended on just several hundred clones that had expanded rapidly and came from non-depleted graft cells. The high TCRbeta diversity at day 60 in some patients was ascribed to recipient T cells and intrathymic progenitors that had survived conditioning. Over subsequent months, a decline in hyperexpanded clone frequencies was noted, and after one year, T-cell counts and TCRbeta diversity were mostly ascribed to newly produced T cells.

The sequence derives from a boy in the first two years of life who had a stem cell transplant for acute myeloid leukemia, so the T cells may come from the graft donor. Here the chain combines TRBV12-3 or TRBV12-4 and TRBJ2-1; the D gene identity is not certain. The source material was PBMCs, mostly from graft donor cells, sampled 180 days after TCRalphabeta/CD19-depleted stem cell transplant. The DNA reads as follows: TGTGCCATCCGCCAGAGGTCAGATAATGAGCAGTTCTTC. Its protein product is CAIRQRSDNEQFF.